This T cell receptor (beta chain) derives from a study of T cells in Graves' hyperthyroidism and ophthalmopathy. Looking at the study overall: Once the initial diagnosis was made, peripheral blood was obtained before any treatment.

Amplification yielded TCR beta CDR3 regions, with RNA transcripts as the source. HTBI primers drove first-round RT-PCR of the TCR CDR3. One entry per CDR3 protein results from TCRdb running MiXCR on the multiplex PCR reads. Seen here are approximately 520,000 distinct CDR3 sequences, roughly 20% observed once, and the top ten hold about 26%. Uncontrolled infection, other autoimmune disease, pregnancy or lactation excluded patients. PBMCs came from more than 9 ml fresh peripheral blood. Trimming removed 0 bases from V and 1 base from J, with 10 bases in between. This CDR3 is 15 amino acids long. What was sequenced was blood. The sequence was obtained from a man in his late teens or twenties with Graves' hyperthyroidism. The V call is TRBV12-3 or TRBV12-4, the J call TRBJ2-7, with D possibly matching TRBD1 (5 bases). The DNA for the CDR3 is TGTGCCAGCAGTTTAGCGATGACAGAGTCCTACGAGCAGTACTTC. Translation gives CASSLAMTESYEQYF.